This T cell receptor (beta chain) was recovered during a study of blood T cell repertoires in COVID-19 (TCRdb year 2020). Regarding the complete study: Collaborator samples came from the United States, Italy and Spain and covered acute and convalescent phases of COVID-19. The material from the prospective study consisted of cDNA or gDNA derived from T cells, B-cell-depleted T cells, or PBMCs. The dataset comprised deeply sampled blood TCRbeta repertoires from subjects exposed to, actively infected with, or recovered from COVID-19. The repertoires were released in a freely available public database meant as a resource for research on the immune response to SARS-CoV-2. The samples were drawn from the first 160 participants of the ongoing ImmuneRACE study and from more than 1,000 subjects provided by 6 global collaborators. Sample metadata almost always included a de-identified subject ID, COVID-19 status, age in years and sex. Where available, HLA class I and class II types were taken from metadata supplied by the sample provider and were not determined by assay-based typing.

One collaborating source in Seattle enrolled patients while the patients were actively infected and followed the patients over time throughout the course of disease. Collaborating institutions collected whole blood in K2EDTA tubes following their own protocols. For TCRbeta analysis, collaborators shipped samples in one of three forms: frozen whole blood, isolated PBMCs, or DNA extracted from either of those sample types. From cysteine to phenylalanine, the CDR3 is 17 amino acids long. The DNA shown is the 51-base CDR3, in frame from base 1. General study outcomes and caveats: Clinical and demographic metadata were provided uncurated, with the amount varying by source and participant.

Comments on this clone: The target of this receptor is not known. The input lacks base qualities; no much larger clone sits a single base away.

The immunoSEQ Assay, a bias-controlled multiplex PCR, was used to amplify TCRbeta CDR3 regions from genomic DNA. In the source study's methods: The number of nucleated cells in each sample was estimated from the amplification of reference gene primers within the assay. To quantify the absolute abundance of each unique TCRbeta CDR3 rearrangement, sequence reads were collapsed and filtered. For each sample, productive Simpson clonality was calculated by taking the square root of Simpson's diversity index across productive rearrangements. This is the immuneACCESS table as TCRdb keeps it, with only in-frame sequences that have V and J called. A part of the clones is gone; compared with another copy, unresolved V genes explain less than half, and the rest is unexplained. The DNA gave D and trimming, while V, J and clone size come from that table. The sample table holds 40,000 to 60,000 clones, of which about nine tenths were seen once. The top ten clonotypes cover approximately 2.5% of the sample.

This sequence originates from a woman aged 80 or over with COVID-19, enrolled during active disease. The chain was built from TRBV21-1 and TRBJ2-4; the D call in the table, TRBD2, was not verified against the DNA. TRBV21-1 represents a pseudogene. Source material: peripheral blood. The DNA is TGTGCCAGCAGCAAAGGGGGGGGTCGCAGTTCCCAAAACATTCAGTACTTC. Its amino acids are CASSKGGGRSSQNIQYF.